Presented here are 6 T cell receptor beta chains from one specimen sequenced in a study of cytomegalovirus exposure and HLA in healthy donors. The PCR ran on 60 Vbeta and 13 Jbeta primers. The protocol was immunoSEQ multiplex PCR, while the TCRdb copy is restricted to in-frame clones and leaves out a portion. The repertoire consists of approximately 130,000 clones, with 70% to 90% occurring once and the leading ten covering about 1.8%. Material for sequencing was PBMCs. The receptors here all came from a man aged 35 to 55 in good health and CMV-seronegative.

The CDR3 DNA reads as TGTGCTAGTGGAGCAGGACTAGCGAGAAGGGAAGAGACCCAGTACTTC. Its translation: CASGAGLARREETQYF. The chain employs TRBV12-5 and TRBJ2-5; TRBD2 matches at 9 bases. The germline CDR1 and CDR2 sequences are LGHNT and FRNRAP. V was pared by 6 bases and J by 3 bases, with 11 bases of the junction left unmatched. The CDR3 sequence is 16 residues long.

The rearrangement joins TRBV13 to TRBJ2-7; the match to TRBD1 covers 8 bases. In germline, CDR1 is PRHDT, CDR2 FYEKMQ (reference sequence). CDR3 length: 17 residues. Unmatched junction bases numbered 15, after V lost 5 bases and J lost 3 bases. CDR3 protein: CASSPTPSGTGSYEQYF. For the CDR3, the DNA is TGTGCCAGCAGCCCAACCCCTTCAGGGACAGGAAGCTACGAGCAGTACTTC.

V and J are TRBV19 and TRBJ1-5, with 7 bases aligning to TRBD1. After removal of 3 bases from V and 8 bases from J, the junction contained 4 bases not matched to a gene. This CDR3 has 13 residues. The germline V gene has CDR1 LNHDA and CDR2 SQIVND (reference sequence). The CDR3 spells CASSMGQGEPQHF. CDR3 DNA sequence: TGTGCCAGTAGTATGGGGCAGGGGGAGCCCCAGCATTTT.

As regards this clone: One end of the junction varies from germline; a read error may be responsible. In DNA, the CDR3 is TGTTCCAGCAGCTTAGTAGTTATGGAGGGCTACACCTTC. Protein sequence: CSSSLVVMEGYTF. The chain uses TRBV7-9 and TRBJ1-2, with D unresolved. The CDR3 is 13 amino acids. Germline values: CDR1 SEHNR, CDR2 FQNEAQ (reference sequence).

This CDR3 is CASSSDSSIQPQHF. The CDR3 nucleotides read TGTGCCAGCAGCTCGGACAGCTCTATTCAGCCCCAGCATTTT. The chain is built from TRBV7-9 and TRBJ1-5, with a weak D call TRBD1 (6 bases). This CDR3 comprises 14 residues. The germline CDR1 and CDR2 sequences are SEHNR and FQNEAQ (reference sequence). Trimming took 4 bases from V and 6 from J, leaving 13 bases between them.

This clone appeared a few times. The rearrangement joins TRBV4-3 to TRBJ2-7, with D uncertain. V lost 1 base and J 4 bases, leaving 17 bases between the germline ends. Germline V CDR1 and CDR2: LGHNA, YSLEER. The CDR3 is made up of 16 amino acids. The CDR3 region is CASSQVAHSQIYEQYF. Written as DNA, the CDR3 is TGCGCCAGCAGCCAAGTGGCCCATTCCCAGATATACGAGCAGTACTTC.